The clone carrying this T cell receptor (beta chain) was counted a single time. This entry belongs to a study of blood T cell repertoires in COVID-19. Study background: The cDNA or gDNA used as material had been derived from T cells, B-cell-depleted T cells, or PBMCs.

The germline V gene encodes CDR1 MNHEY and CDR2 SVGAGI. V was clipped by 9 bases and J by 4 bases; unmatched bases: 10. The CDR3 runs to 14 residues. Original processing methods: Nucleated cell counts were estimated from reference gene primer amplification. Some clones are missing from TCRdb's copy, which holds only in-frame ones; the method was immunoSEQ multiplex PCR. The D gene and trimming were derived from the DNA, and the V and J assignments and clone size from that table. The sample records about 400,000 clones, roughly 91% being singletons. Membership in each cohort depended on participant-reported clinical history.

The sequence was obtained from a woman in her 30s who had recovered from COVID-19. The sequenced sample was PBMCs or T cells enriched from blood (not recorded which). This sequence joins TRBV6-5 and TRBJ2-7, with 9 bases matching TRBD1. The CDR3 DNA reads as TGTGCCAGTAGGGGACAGGGTAAACTTTACGAGCAGTACTTC. This codes for CASRGQGKLYEQYF.